A selection of T cell receptor beta chains follows, all from one sample in a study of blood T cell repertoires in COVID-19. The assay was immunoSEQ multiplex PCR, and TCRdb's table has in-frame clones only and misses some. The sample contains about 68,000 clones, more than 70% of which appear only once. Material for sequencing was peripheral blood. The origin of the receptors is a man aged 45-65 years with active COVID-19. Each CDR3 is given with its conserved first and last residue. The order of the fields is D gene, clone size, J gene, V gene, CDR3 length, CDR3 DNA, CDR3 protein. D genes are given only for firm matches. The listing skips clone size in some rows; elsewhere it reads once, few, many or a size class.

TRBD1	.	TRBJ1-5	TRBV19	18	TGTGCCAGTAGTACCCCCCTAACGGGGACAGGCATTAATCAGCCCCAGCATTTT	CASSTPLTGTGINQPQHF
.	.	TRBJ2-7	TRBV13	14	TGTGCCAGCAGCCGGGGGAGGAGCTCCTACGAGCAGTACTTC	CASSRGRSSYEQYF
.	.	TRBJ2-5	TRBV7-2	18	TGTGCCAGCAGCTTAGTTGGGGGTAGCGGAGGGGCAGGGAAGACCCAGTACTTC	CASSLVGGSGGAGKTQYF
TRBD1	.	TRBJ2-3	TRBV10-3	15	TGTGCCATCAGCACGGGACAGACCTTCACAGATACGCAGTATTTT	CAISTGQTFTDTQYF
.	.	TRBJ2-3	TRBV6-5	14	TGTGCCAGCAAACAGGCGCTAAGCACAGATACGCAGTATTTT	CASKQALSTDTQYF
.	.	TRBJ2-4	TRBV9	14	TGTGCCAGCAGCGTAGGGGGAGGAAAAAACATTCAGTACTTC	CASSVGGGKNIQYF
.	few	TRBJ2-7	TRBV19	13	TGTGCCAGTAGTATAGCAGGGGTCGGCGAGCAGTACTTC	CASSIAGVGEQYF
.	.	TRBJ2-1	TRBV9	14	TGTGCCAGCAGCGTAGGTAATGTTTACAATGAGCAGTTCTTC	CASSVGNVYNEQFF
TRBD1	.	TRBJ2-7	TRBV5-1	13	TGCGCCAGCAGCGGGGGACAGGGCTACGAGCAGTACTTC	CASSGGQGYEQYF
TRBD2	.	TRBJ2-1	TRBV9	15	TGTGCCAGCAGCGTATACCTAGCGGGAGACAATGAGCAGTTCTTC	CASSVYLAGDNEQFF
.	few	TRBJ1-1	TRBV14	13	TGTGCCAGCAAAGAGGGTTTGAACACTGAAGCTTTCTTT	CASKEGLNTEAFF
.	.	TRBJ2-3	TRBV5-6	15	TGTGCCAGCAGCTCCCCCCCAGGGTCCTCACAAACGCAGTATTTT	CASSSPPGSSQTQYF
.	.	TRBJ1-5	TRBV29-1	13	TGCAGCGTTGCTGGGCAGATCAATCAGCCCCAGCATTTT	CSVAGQINQPQHF
TRBD2	few	TRBJ2-3	TRBV2	16	TGTGCCAGCAGTGGCCCGCTAGCGGGGGGGCCATATACGCAGTATTTT	CASSGPLAGGPYTQYF
.	.	TRBJ2-1	TRBV9	13	TGTGCCAGCAGCGTAGGGCCATACAATGAGCAGTTCTTC	CASSVGPYNEQFF
TRBD1	.	TRBJ1-1	TRBV30	15	TGTGCCTGGAGTGTATTGGCAGGGGGTGACACTGAAGCTTTCTTT	CAWSVLAGGDTEAFF
.	.	TRBJ1-1	TRBV7-7	13	TGTGCCAGCAGTACTGCTCGGGACACTGAAGCTTTCTTT	CASSTARDTEAFF
TRBD2	.	TRBJ2-1	TRBV19	15	TGTGCCAGTAGTATGGCGGGAGTCACCTACAATGAGCAGTTCTTC	CASSMAGVTYNEQFF
.	.	TRBJ2-3	TRBV19	15	TGTGCCAGTAGTATCGGTGGGAGTGGGACAGATACGCAGTATTTT	CASSIGGSGTDTQYF
TRBD2	.	TRBJ2-1	TRBV9	13	TGTGCCAGCGCCCGGGAGGCCGGCAATGAGCAGTTCTTC	CASAREAGNEQFF
.	.	TRBJ2-3	TRBV6-5	11	TGTGCCAGCATACAGAGCCAGGCGCCGTATTTT	CASIQSQAPYF
TRBD1	once	TRBJ2-3	TRBV3-1/TRBV3-2	18	TGTGCCAGCAGCCAAAGGGGTCGAGGGGGCCGTCCCACAGATACGCAGTATTTT	CASSQRGRGGRPTDTQYF
TRBD1	.	TRBJ1-2	TRBV7-2	17	TGTGCCAGCAGCCCCAAGACGGGACAGACCTTTAACTATGGCTACACCTTC	CASSPKTGQTFNYGYTF
.	.	TRBJ2-1	TRBV5-1	16	TGCGCCAGCAGTTCAGACAGCCTGAGCTCCTACAATGAGCAGTTCTTC	CASSSDSLSSYNEQFF
TRBD1	.	TRBJ2-2	TRBV6-6	15	TGTGCCAGCAGTCCAGACAGGGGAACGGTCGGGGAGCTGTTTTTT	CASSPDRGTVGELFF
TRBD1	.	TRBJ1-2	TRBV2	15	TGTGCCAGCAGTCCATCCCGGGACAGGGGGCCTGGCTACACCTTC	CASSPSRDRGPGYTF
TRBD2	.	TRBJ2-1	TRBV9	15	TGTGCCAGCAGCGTAACCGGGACTAGTTACAATGAGCAGTTCTTC	CASSVTGTSYNEQFF
TRBD2	.	TRBJ2-7	TRBV2	18	TGTGCCAGCAGTGGAAGGTGGGGACTAGCGGACTTCTTCTACGAGCAGTACTTC	CASSGRWGLADFFYEQYF
.	.	TRBJ2-6	TRBV5-5	15	TGTGCCAGCAGCTCCTGGCGGACTGGGGCCAACGTCCTGACTTTC	CASSSWRTGANVLTF
TRBD1	.	TRBJ2-5	TRBV19	18	TGTGCCAGTAGCCGAAAGGGGGCAGGGGCCACCCCCGGGGAGACCCAGTACTTC	CASSRKGAGATPGETQYF
.	.	TRBJ1-2	TRBV5-6	14	TGTGCCAGCAGCTTGGGGGGCAGACCTTATGGCTACACCTTC	CASSLGGRPYGYTF
.	.	TRBJ1-5	TRBV14	16	TGTGCCAGCAGCCAAGAATTGAGGGTGGGCAATCAGCCCCAGCATTTT	CASSQELRVGNQPQHF
TRBD1	few	TRBJ1-5	TRBV10-3	15	TGTGCCATCAGGAGGGACAGTTCGCGCAATCAGCCCCAGCATTTT	CAIRRDSSRNQPQHF
.	.	TRBJ2-1	TRBV5-1	18	TGCGCCAGCAGTCAAATCCCCCCAGGGGGGTTCTCCTACAATGAGCAGTTCTTC	CASSQIPPGGFSYNEQFF
.	.	TRBJ2-1	TRBV5-1	12	TGCGCCAGCAGCTTTAGCAGCGATGAGCAGTTCTTC	CASSFSSDEQFF
.	.	TRBJ2-5	TRBV7-7	13	TGTGCTAGCAGCTTTGGAGTTTCGGAGACCCAGTACTTC	CASSFGVSETQYF
.	.	TRBJ1-3	TRBV18	13	TGTGCCAGCTCACCACAGTCGGGGAACACCATATATTTT	CASSPQSGNTIYF
.	.	TRBJ2-6	TRBV9	15	TGTGCCAGCAGCCTAACTAGAGGAGGGGCCAACGTCCTGACTTTC	CASSLTRGGANVLTF
TRBD1	few	TRBJ2-7	TRBV3-1/TRBV3-2	15	TGTGCCAGCAGCCTCGCGGGGACAGGGGACTACGAGCAGTACTTC	CASSLAGTGDYEQYF
TRBD1	.	TRBJ2-1	TRBV7-2	13	TGTGCCAGCAGCATCACCCGGGACAGGGCTTTGTTCTTC	CASSITRDRALFF
TRBD2	.	TRBJ2-2	TRBV5-4	16	TGTGCCAGCAGCACCGGGACTAGCGGGAGAGCCGGGGAGCTGTTTTTT	CASSTGTSGRAGELFF
.	.	TRBJ1-3	TRBV4-1	15	TGCGCCAGCAGCCAAGATCGCAGCTCTGGAAACACCATATATTTT	CASSQDRSSGNTIYF
TRBD2	.	TRBJ2-7	TRBV5-8	18	TGTGCCAGCAGCCTACGGGGGGGAGACAGTCCGAGCTCCTACGAGCAGTACTTC	CASSLRGGDSPSSYEQYF